This entry lists 27 T cell receptor beta chains sequenced from one sample in a study of blood T cells in healthy people across ages. Primers used in a second PCR of about 6 to 11 cycles were a sample-barcoded 5' primer and a J-beta primer mix. MiXCR, applied by TCRdb to the 5' RACE reads, yields one record per CDR3 protein. The sample shows 700,000 to 900,000 distinct CDR3 sequences, approximately 55% of them seen only once. The specimen sequenced was blood. These receptor sequences come from a man aged 80 or over in good health.

The chain combines TRBV5-1 with TRBJ2-7; the match to TRBD2 covers 12 bases. CDR1 SGHRS and CDR2 YFSETQ come from the germline V gene. This CDR3 region has 14 residues. The V gene end was trimmed by 4 bases and the J gene end by 6 bases; junction bases not matched to a gene: 5. Here the CDR3 reads CASSMTSGSTEQYF. CDR3 sequence (DNA): TGCGCCAGCAGCATGACTAGCGGGAGTACCGAGCAGTACTTC.

The sample holds a few counts of this clonotype. The gene calls are TRBV7-9 and TRBJ1-1, with D possibly TRBD1 on 5 matching bases. The germline gives CDR1 SEHNR, CDR2 FQNEAQ (reference sequence). This CDR3 region has 15 residues. Between the trimmed V and J ends, which lost 3 bases and 5 bases, there was a span of 16 bases. The CDR3 region is CASSFARGGGTEAFF. CDR3 DNA sequence: TGTGCCAGCAGCTTCGCCCGCGGGGGGGGAACTGAAGCTTTCTTT.

About this clonotype: The junction does not match germline at one end; this may be a read error. This chain uses TRBV12-3 or TRBV12-4 with TRBJ2-5; D uncertain. The CDR3 length is 13 residues. The CDR3 nucleotides are TGTGCCGGCAGTTTCGACACACAAGAGACCCAGTACTTC. Amino acid sequence: CAGSFDTQETQYF.

The chain uses TRBV20-1 and TRBJ2-7; TRBD1 aligns across 9 bases. Trimming took 1 base from V and 3 from J; bases not matched to a gene: 7. Germline CDR1 and CDR2: DFQATT and SNEGSKA (reference sequence). CDR3 size: 15 residues. CDR3 sequence: CSARGPGQGYYEQYF. For the CDR3, the DNA is TGCAGTGCTAGAGGCCCGGGACAGGGTTACTACGAGCAGTACTTC.

The J gene is TRBJ2-3, the V gene TRBV25-1; no definite D call. CDR1 MGHDK and CDR2 SYGVNS come from the germline V gene. The ends were cut back, 4 bases at V and 5 bases at J, with 10 bases in the middle. CDR3 length: 13 amino acids. The CDR3 region has the DNA TGTGCCAGCAGTGGGAAGGGCAGAGATACGCAGTATTTT. Residues: CASSGKGRDTQYF.

DNA for the CDR3: TGTGCCAGCAGTCCCCTGTTAGGCAGAGCCAAGCAGTACTTC. Translation gives CASSPLLGRAKQYF. The rearrangement uses TRBV2 and TRBJ2-7; D gene uncertain. The germline V gene encodes CDR1 SNHLY and CDR2 FYNNEI. The V and J ends lost 5 bases and 8 bases respectively, with 19 bases between them. The CDR3 extends over 14 amino acids.

This chain connects TRBV20-1 to TRBJ2-5, with D uncertain. The germline CDR1 and CDR2 sequences are DFQATT and SNEGSKA (reference sequence). This CDR3 contains 15 residues. The V gene lost 0 bases and the J gene lost 4 bases, with 15 bases spanning the gap. The CDR3 is CSARDPALSAETQYF. In DNA, the CDR3 is TGCAGTGCTAGAGATCCGGCGCTATCGGCAGAGACCCAGTACTTC.

The V gene is TRBV5-4, the J gene TRBJ2-4; D may be TRBD1 or TRBD2 (6 bases each). The germline V gene encodes CDR1 SGHNT and CDR2 YYREEE (reference sequence). The CDR3 is 15 amino acids. V lost 3 bases and J 1 base, leaving 11 bases between the germline ends. This CDR3 is CASSSGGGAKNIQYF. The DNA of the CDR3 is TGTGCCAGCAGCTCCGGAGGGGGTGCCAAAAACATTCAGTACTTC.

The J gene is TRBJ2-1, the V gene TRBV10-3, with 8 bases that match TRBD1. Germline V gene data show CDR1 as ENHRY and CDR2 as SYGVKD. The CDR3 is 13 residues long. V shed 7 bases and J 9 bases; nucleotides not matched to a gene: 8. The CDR3: CAINQDRDTEQFF. CDR3 in DNA: TGTGCCATCAACCAGGACAGGGACACTGAGCAGTTCTTC.

The CDR3 loop is CSARVVGANVLTF. For the CDR3, the DNA is TGCAGTGCTAGAGTGGTGGGGGCCAACGTCCTGACTTTC. The chain employs TRBV20-1 and TRBJ2-6; D ambiguous. The CDR3 is 13 residues long. Germline V lookup: CDR1 DFQATT, CDR2 SNEGSKA (reference sequence). The V gene lost 1 base and the J gene lost 4 bases, with 5 bases spanning the gap.

As regards this clonotype: A much larger clone differs by one base, so this may be a read error. The J gene is TRBJ2-4, the V gene TRBV5-1, with a possible D match to TRBD2 (5 bases). Germline loops: CDR1 SGHRS, CDR2 YFSETQ. CDR3 size: 17 residues. The ends were cut back, 4 bases at V and 1 base at J, with 18 bases in the middle. The CDR3 sequence is CASSPLTVKRAKNIQYF. The CDR3 DNA follows: TGCGCCAGCAGCCCGTTGACGGTCAAGCGGGCCAAAAACATTCAGTACTTC. The full variable domain, in which reference TRBV5-1 and TRBJ2-4 provide the parts outside the CDR3, is KAGVTQTPRYLIKTRGQQVTLSCSPISGHRSVSWYQQTPGQGLQFLFEYFSETQRNKGNFPGRFSGRQFSNSRSEMNVSTLELGDSALYLCASSPLTVKRAKNIQYFGAGTRLSVL.

This sequence joins TRBV4-1 and TRBJ2-1; D perhaps matches TRBD1 (5 bases). CDR3 size: 16 residues. V dropped 0 bases and J dropped 0 bases, with 9 bases sitting between them. Germline CDR1 is MGHRA and CDR2 is YSYEKL. The CDR3: CASSQDGQHSYNEQFF. The CDR3 coding sequence is TGCGCCAGCAGCCAAGATGGACAACACTCCTACAATGAGCAGTTCTTC.

The gene calls are TRBV12-3 or TRBV12-4 and TRBJ1-1; TRBD1 agrees at 7 bases. Trimming took 5 bases from V and 4 from J; bases not matched to a gene: 7. The CDR3 loop spans 14 amino acids. CDR3 protein: CASSNTGDGTEAFF. The CDR3 DNA is TGTGCCAGCAGTAACACAGGGGATGGCACTGAAGCTTTCTTT.

The chain recombines TRBV5-1 with TRBJ2-3; 9 bases line up with TRBD2. In germline, CDR1 is SGHRS, CDR2 YFSETQ. The CDR3 extends over 18 amino acids. V trimming: 4 bases; J trimming: 0 bases; junction bases outside the gene matches: 12. In nucleotides, the CDR3 is TGCGCCAGCAGCGCAGACAGCCCCACTAGCGGGAGCACAGATACGCAGTATTTT. This sequence encodes CASSADSPTSGSTDTQYF. The entire variable domain, with the rest obtained from reference TRBV5-1 and TRBJ2-3, is as follows: KAGVTQTPRYLIKTRGQQVTLSCSPISGHRSVSWYQQTPGQGLQFLFEYFSETQRNKGNFPGRFSGRQFSNSRSEMNVSTLELGDSALYLCASSADSPTSGSTDTQYFGPGTRLTVL.

The chain combines TRBV27 with TRBJ1-6, with D maybe TRBD1 (5 bases). From germline, CDR1 is MNHEY and CDR2 SMNVEV (reference sequence). The ends were cut back, 6 bases at V and 7 bases at J, with 19 bases in the middle. CDR3 length: 16 amino acids. CDR3 DNA: TGTGCCAGCAGCCCGACGGGGACGGTGGGGAATTCACCCCTCCACTTT. This sequence encodes CASSPTGTVGNSPLHF.

This chain links TRBV6-1 with TRBJ2-3; D call uncertain. The germline CDR1 and CDR2 sequences are MNHNS and SASEGT. The CDR3 extends over 14 amino acids. The ends were cut back, 1 base at V and 14 bases at J, with 19 bases in the middle. The CDR3 bases are TGTGCCAGCAGTGAAGAATCACGGACCAGATACGCGTATTTT. Its protein is CASSEESRTRYAYF.

The V and J genes are TRBV12-3 or TRBV12-4 and TRBJ2-1, with D perhaps matching TRBD2 (5 bases). With 6 bases removed from V and 8 bases from J, the gap between germline ends came to 23 bases. The CDR3 sequence is 16 residues long. The CDR3, as DNA: TGTGCCAGCAGAGCCCTCGGCGGGCCGTCTCCCGATGAGCAGTTCTTC. Protein sequence: CASRALGGPSPDEQFF.

This clonotype appeared a single time. J is TRBJ2-1 and V is TRBV6-5, with D perhaps being TRBD1 or TRBD2 (7 bases each). The CDR3 has 16 residues. The V gene lost 7 bases and the J gene lost 2 bases, with 18 bases spanning the gap. Per the germline V gene, CDR1 is MNHEY and CDR2 is SVGAGI. This chain's CDR3 is CASTRGSGTTYNEQFF. CDR3 DNA: TGTGCCAGCACCAGGGGGAGCGGGACGACCTACAATGAGCAGTTCTTC.

The chain carries TRBV5-1 and TRBJ2-7; 11 bases are shared with TRBD1. Germline lookup yields CDR1 SGHRS and CDR2 YFSETQ. V shed 4 bases, J shed 2 bases, and the junction held 2 bases outside the gene matches. This CDR3 is 14 amino acids long. CDR3 loop: CASSKGQGAYEQYF. The CDR3 bases are TGCGCCAGCAGCAAGGGACAGGGGGCCTACGAGCAGTACTTC.

The chain is built from TRBV5-4 and TRBJ2-3, with D hard to call. The germline V gene has CDR1 SGHNT and CDR2 YYREEE (reference sequence). This CDR3 comprises 13 residues. V was pared by 4 bases and J by 14 bases, with 20 bases between. In nucleotides, the CDR3 is TGTGCCAGCAGCGCCGCTCTGTCTAGATACGCGTATTTT. The encoded protein is CASSAALSRYAYF.

This clonotype turned up a few times. This rearrangement joins TRBV6-5 to TRBJ2-4; TRBD2 matches at 7 bases. The DNA end lines up better with TRBJ2-7; the J call may be wrong. Germline V CDR1 and CDR2: MNHEY, SVGAGI. The CDR3 runs to 15 residues. The CDR3 spells CASSYQSGGRYEQYF. DNA of the CDR3: TGTGCCAGCAGTTACCAGTCGGGAGGCCGCTACGAGCAGTACTTC.

This clonotype was recorded at least ten times. The chain couples TRBV14 to TRBJ2-7; 11 bases align to TRBD2. Germline trimming cut 3 bases from V and 1 base from J; bases unmatched to any gene: 5. Germline V gene data show CDR1 as SGHDN and CDR2 as FVKESK. The CDR3 extends over 16 amino acids. CDR3 amino acids: CASSQYGTSGSYEQYF. In DNA form, the CDR3 reads TGTGCCAGCAGCCAGTACGGGACTAGCGGTTCCTACGAGCAGTACTTC.

The chain carries TRBV20-1 and TRBJ2-5, with TRBD1 as a possible D gene (6 bases). Matching the DNA end better, TRBJ2-7 makes the J call doubtful. This CDR3 has 12 residues. Germline V gene sequence: CDR1 DFQATT, CDR2 SNEGSKA (reference sequence). CDR3 loop: CSATGTPYEQYF. CDR3 nucleotide sequence: TGCAGTGCAACCGGGACACCTTACGAGCAGTACTTC.

V and J are TRBV28 and TRBJ2-3, with 12 nucleotides matching TRBD2. Trimming at V came to 7 bases and at J to 5 bases, leaving 13 bases not matched to a gene. The CDR3 sequence is 17 residues long. Germline assignment: CDR1 MDHEN and CDR2 SYDVKM. CDR3 loop: CASTRASGRANVDTQYF. The CDR3 DNA sequence: TGTGCCAGCACTCGAGCTAGCGGGAGGGCCAATGTAGATACGCAGTATTTT.

The V gene is TRBV15, the J gene TRBJ2-1, with 8 bases identical to TRBD2. The J segment lost 6 bases and the V segment lost 4 bases, leaving 8 bases of the junction unmatched. This CDR3 is 15 amino acids long. CDR1 and CDR2 from the germline V gene are LNHNV and YYDKDF (reference sequence). The CDR3 protein is CATSTSPREVNEQFF. CDR3 nucleotides: TGTGCCACCAGCACATCCCCGCGGGAGGTCAATGAGCAGTTCTTC.

The CDR3 protein is CASSQGLRSTATNEKLFF. The DNA for the CDR3 is TGCGCCAGCAGCCAGGGACTCCGATCGACCGCAACTAATGAAAAACTGTTTTTT. The genes are TRBV5-1 and TRBJ1-4; D may be TRBD1 (5 bases). Germline-derived CDR1 and CDR2 are SGHRS and YFSETQ. This CDR3 spans 18 amino acids. Trimming took 4 bases from V and 0 from J, leaving 19 bases between them.

The chain recombines TRBV7-8 with TRBJ2-3, with D unresolved. CDR1 is SGHVS and CDR2 is FQNEAQ in the germline V gene. The CDR3 contains 15 residues. Trimming left V 8 bases short and J 4 bases short, with 19 bases between. Here the CDR3 DNA reads TGTGCCAGCTTACGCCGGTTTGGCCTCTCAGATACGCAGTATTTT. Translated, it gives CASLRRFGLSDTQYF.